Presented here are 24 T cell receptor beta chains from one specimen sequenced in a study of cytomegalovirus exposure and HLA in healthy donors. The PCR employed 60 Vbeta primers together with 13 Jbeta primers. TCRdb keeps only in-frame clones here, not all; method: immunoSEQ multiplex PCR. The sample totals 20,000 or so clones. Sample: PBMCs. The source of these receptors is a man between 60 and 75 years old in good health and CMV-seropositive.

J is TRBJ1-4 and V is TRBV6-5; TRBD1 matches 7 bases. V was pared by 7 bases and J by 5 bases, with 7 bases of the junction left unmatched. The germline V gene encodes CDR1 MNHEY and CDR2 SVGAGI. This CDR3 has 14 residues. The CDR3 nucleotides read TGTGCCAGCACCAGGGACAGCCAAAATGAAAAACTGTTTTTT. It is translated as CASTRDSQNEKLFF.

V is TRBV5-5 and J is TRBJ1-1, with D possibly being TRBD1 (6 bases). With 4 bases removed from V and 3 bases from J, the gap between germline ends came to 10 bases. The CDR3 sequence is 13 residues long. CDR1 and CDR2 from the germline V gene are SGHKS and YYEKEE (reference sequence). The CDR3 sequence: CASSIQGYTEAFF. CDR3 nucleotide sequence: TGTGCCAGCAGCATACAGGGATACACTGAAGCTTTCTTT.

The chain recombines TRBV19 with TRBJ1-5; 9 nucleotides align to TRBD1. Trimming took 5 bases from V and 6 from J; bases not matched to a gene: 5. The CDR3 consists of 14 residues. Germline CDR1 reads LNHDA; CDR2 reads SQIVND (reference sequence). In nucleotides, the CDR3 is TGTGCCAGTAGTGACAGGGGGATCTTTCAGCCCCAGCATTTT. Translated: CASSDRGIFQPQHF.

CDR3 in DNA: TGCGCCAGCAGCCTAAGCGGGAGGGCAAGGAATGAGCAGTTCTTC. It specifies CASSLSGRARNEQFF. This rearrangement joins TRBV10-1 to TRBJ2-1; 10 bases match TRBD2. Germline CDR1 reads WNHNN; CDR2 reads SYGVQD (reference sequence). The CDR3 runs 15 residues. Trimming at V came to 6 bases and at J to 7 bases, leaving 9 bases not matched to a gene.

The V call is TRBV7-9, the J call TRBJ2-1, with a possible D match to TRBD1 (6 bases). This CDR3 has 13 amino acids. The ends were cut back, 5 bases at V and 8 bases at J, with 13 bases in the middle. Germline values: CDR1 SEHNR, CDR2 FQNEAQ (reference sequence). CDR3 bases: TGTGCCAGCAGCCCTCACACAGGGCATGAGCAGTTCTTC. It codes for CASSPHTGHEQFF.

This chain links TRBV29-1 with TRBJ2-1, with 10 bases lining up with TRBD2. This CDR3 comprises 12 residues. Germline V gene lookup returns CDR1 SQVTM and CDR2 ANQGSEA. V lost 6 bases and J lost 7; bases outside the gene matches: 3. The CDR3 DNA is TGCAGCGTCTCGACTAGCGGGAATGAGCAGTTCTTC. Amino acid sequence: CSVSTSGNEQFF.

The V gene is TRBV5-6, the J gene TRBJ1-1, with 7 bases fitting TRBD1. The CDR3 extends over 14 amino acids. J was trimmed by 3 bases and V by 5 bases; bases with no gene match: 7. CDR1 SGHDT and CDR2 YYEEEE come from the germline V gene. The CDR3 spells CASRRAGGYTEAFF. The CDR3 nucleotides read TGTGCCAGCAGGCGGGCAGGGGGTTACACTGAAGCTTTCTTT. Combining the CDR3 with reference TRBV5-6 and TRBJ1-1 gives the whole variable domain DAGVTQSPTHLIKTRGQQVTLRCSPKSGHDTVSWYQQALGQGPQFIFQYYEEEERQRGNFPDRFSGHQFPNYSSELNVNALLLGDSALYLCASRRAGGYTEAFFGQGTRLTVV.

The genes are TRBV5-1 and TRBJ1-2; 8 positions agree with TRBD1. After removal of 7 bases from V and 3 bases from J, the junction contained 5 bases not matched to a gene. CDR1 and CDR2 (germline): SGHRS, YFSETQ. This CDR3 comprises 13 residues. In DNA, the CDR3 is TGCGCCAGCTCACAGGGGGGTGACTATGGCTACACCTTC. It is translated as CASSQGGDYGYTF.

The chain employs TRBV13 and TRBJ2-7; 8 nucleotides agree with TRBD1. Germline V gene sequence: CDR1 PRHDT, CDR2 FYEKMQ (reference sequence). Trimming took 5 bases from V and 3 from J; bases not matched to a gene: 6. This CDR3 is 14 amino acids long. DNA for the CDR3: TGTGCCAGCAGCCGCGGACAGGGTGGCTACGAGCAGTACTTC. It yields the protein CASSRGQGGYEQYF.

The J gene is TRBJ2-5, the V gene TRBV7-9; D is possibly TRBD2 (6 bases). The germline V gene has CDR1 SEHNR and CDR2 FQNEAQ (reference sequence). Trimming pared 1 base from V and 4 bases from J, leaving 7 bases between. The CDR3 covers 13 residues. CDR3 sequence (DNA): TGTGCCAGCAGCTTAGGGGGAGGAGAGACCCAGTACTTC. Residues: CASSLGGGETQYF.

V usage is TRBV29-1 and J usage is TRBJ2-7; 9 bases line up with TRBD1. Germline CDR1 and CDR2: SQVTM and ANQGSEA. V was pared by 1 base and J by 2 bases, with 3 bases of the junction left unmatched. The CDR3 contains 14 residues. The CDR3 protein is CSVEVGTGTYEQYF. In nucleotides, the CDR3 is TGCAGCGTTGAAGTAGGGACAGGGACCTACGAGCAGTACTTC.

The CDR3 here is CASSLIPSGVTEAFF. The CDR3, as DNA: TGTGCCAGCAGCTTAATCCCAAGCGGGGTCACTGAAGCTTTCTTT. This chain connects TRBV7-2 to TRBJ1-1; D is ambiguous. V was shortened by 2 bases and J by 4 bases, with 14 bases between the two germline ends. CDR1 is SGHTA and CDR2 is FQGNSA in the germline V gene. CDR3 size: 15 residues. Full variable domain (outside the CDR3, taken from reference TRBV7-2 and TRBJ1-1): GAGVSQSPSNKVTEKGKDVELRCDPISGHTALYWYRQSLGQGLEFLIYFQGNSAPDKSGLPSDRFSAERTGGSVSTLTIQRTQQEDSAVYLCASSLIPSGVTEAFFGQGTRLTVV.

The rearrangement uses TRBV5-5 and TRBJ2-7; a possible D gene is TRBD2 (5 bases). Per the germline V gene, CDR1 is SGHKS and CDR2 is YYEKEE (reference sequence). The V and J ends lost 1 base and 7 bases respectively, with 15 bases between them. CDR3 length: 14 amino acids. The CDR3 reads CASSLTSRDQEQYF. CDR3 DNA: TGTGCCAGCAGCTTGACTAGTAGGGATCAAGAGCAGTACTTC.

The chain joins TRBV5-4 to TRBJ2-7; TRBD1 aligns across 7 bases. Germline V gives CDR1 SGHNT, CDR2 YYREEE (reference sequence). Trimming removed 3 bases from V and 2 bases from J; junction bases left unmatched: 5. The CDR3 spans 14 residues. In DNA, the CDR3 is TGTGCCAGCAGCTCCCGACAGGGCCCCTACGAGCAGTACTTC. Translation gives CASSSRQGPYEQYF.

For the CDR3, the DNA is TGTGCCAGCAGCACCGAACAGCGGGCTGATTGGGGGTACTTC. Its protein is CASSTEQRADWGYF. The chain links TRBV21-1 to TRBJ2-5; no DNA check was done on the table's D call, TRBD2. TRBV21-1 is a listed pseudogene. The CDR3 length is 14 residues.

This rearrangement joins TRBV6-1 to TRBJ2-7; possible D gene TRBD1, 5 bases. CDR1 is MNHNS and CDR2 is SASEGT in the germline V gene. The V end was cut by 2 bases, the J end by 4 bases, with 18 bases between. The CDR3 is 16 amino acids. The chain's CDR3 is CASSEWLVGLRYEQYF. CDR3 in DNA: TGTGCCAGCAGTGAATGGCTCGTGGGGCTGAGATACGAGCAGTACTTC.

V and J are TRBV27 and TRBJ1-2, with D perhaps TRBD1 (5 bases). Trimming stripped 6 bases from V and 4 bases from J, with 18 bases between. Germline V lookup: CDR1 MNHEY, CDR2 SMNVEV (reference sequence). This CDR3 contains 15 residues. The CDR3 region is CASSTSPREAYGYTF. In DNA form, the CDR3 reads TGTGCCAGCAGCACCTCCCCCAGGGAGGCCTATGGCTACACCTTC.

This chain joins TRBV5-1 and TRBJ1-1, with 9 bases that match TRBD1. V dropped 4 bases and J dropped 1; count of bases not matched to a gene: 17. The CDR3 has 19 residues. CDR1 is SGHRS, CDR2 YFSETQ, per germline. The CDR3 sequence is CASSPLGVGTGLRNTEAFF. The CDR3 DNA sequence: TGCGCCAGCAGCCCGCTCGGGGTCGGGACAGGGTTACGGAACACTGAAGCTTTCTTT.

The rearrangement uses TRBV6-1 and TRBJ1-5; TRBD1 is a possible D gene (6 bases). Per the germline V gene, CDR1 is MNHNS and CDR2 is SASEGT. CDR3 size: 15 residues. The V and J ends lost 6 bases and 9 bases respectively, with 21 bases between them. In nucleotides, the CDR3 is TGTGCCAGCAGGGAACAGGGCTCCTTAATCATGCCCCAGCATTTT. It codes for CASREQGSLIMPQHF.

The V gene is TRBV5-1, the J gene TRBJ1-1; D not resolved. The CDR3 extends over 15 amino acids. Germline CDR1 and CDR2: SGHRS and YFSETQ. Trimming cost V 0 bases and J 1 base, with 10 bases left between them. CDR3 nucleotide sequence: TGCGCCAGCAGCTTGGACAGCTTGGGGAACACTGAAGCTTTCTTT. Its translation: CASSLDSLGNTEAFF.

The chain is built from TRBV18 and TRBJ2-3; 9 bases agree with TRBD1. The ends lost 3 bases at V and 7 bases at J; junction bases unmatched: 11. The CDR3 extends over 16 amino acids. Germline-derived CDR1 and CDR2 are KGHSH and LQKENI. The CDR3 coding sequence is TGTGCCAGCTCACCCCCCGGGGACAGGGTGGTGAATACGCAGTATTTT. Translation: CASSPPGDRVVNTQYF.

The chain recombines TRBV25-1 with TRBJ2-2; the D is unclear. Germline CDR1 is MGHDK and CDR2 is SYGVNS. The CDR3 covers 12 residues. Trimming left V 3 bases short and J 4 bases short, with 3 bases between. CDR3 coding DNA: TGTGCCAGCAGTGACAGCACCGGGGAGCTGTTTTTT. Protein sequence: CASSDSTGELFF. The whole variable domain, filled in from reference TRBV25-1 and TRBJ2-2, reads EADIYQTPRYLVIGTGKKITLECSQTMGHDKMYWYQQDPGMELHLIHYSYGVNSTEKGDLSSESTVSRIRTEHFPLTLESARPSHTSQYLCASSDSTGELFFGEGSRLTVL.

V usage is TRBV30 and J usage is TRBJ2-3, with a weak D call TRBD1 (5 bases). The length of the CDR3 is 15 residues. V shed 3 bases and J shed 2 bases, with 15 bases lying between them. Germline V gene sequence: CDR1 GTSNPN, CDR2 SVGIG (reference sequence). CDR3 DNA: TGTGCCTGGAGAGGAGACCAGGGTCCCACAGATACGCAGTATTTT. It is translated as CAWRGDQGPTDTQYF. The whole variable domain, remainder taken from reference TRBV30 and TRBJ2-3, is SQTIHQWPATLVQPVGSPLSLECTVEGTSNPNLYWYRQAAGRGLQLLFYSVGIGQISSEVPQNLSASRPQDRQFILSSKKLLLSDSGFYLCAWRGDQGPTDTQYFGPGTRLTVL.

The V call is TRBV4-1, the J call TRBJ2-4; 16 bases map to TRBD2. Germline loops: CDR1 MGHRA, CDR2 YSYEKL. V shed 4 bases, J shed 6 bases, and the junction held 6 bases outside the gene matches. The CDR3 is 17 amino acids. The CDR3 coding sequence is TGCGCCAGCAGCCCGGGACTAGCGGGAGGGCCGAGAAACATTCAGTACTTC. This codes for CASSPGLAGGPRNIQYF.